Below, 21 T cell receptor beta chains from the same sample are listed, as sequenced in a study of T cell responses to AZD1222 COVID-19 vaccine. The data were produced by immunoSEQ multiplex PCR, yet TCRdb's version contains in-frame clones alone and is incomplete. The table shows 50,000 to 65,000 clones, with around 90% occurring only once. Here the sequenced sample was peripheral blood, taken on day 0 of AZD1222 vaccination. These receptors were collected from an adult in good health.

This chain uses TRBV19 with TRBJ1-5; possibly TRBD1 for D (6 bases). This CDR3 contains 15 residues. Germline V gene lookup returns CDR1 LNHDA and CDR2 SQIVND (reference sequence). Between the trimmed V and J ends, which lost 3 bases and 5 bases, there was a span of 14 bases. The CDR3 spells CASSMLQGGHQPQHF. DNA for the CDR3: TGTGCCAGTAGTATGTTACAGGGAGGCCATCAGCCCCAGCATTTT. Full variable domain (missing parts from reference TRBV19 and TRBJ1-5): DGGITQSPKYLFRKEGQNVTLSCEQNLNHDAMYWYRQDPGQGLRLIYYSQIVNDFQKGDIAEGYSVSREKKESFPLTVTSAQKNPTAFYLCASSMLQGGHQPQHFGDGTRLSIL.

This clone appeared once. The genes are TRBV5-1 and TRBJ2-4; 10 bases map to TRBD1. The CDR3 runs 14 residues. The V gene end was trimmed by 3 bases and the J gene end by 8 bases; junction bases not matched to a gene: 5. CDR1 and CDR2 from the germline V gene are SGHRS and YFSETQ. This chain's CDR3 is CASSSGTGADIQYF. Here the CDR3 DNA reads TGCGCCAGCAGCTCCGGGACAGGGGCGGACATTCAGTACTTC.

This clone was seen only once. The V gene is TRBV2, the J gene TRBJ2-7; perhaps TRBD1 as D (5 bases). The CDR3 loop spans 14 amino acids. From germline, CDR1 is SNHLY and CDR2 FYNNEI. The V end was cut by 7 bases, the J end by 3 bases, with 16 bases between. The CDR3 loop reads CASTERGRNYEQYF. The CDR3 bases are TGTGCCAGCACCGAAAGGGGAAGGAACTACGAGCAGTACTTC.

The chain combines TRBV7-9 with TRBJ2-7; TRBD1 is a possible D gene (6 bases). The CDR3 covers 15 residues. Germline V gives CDR1 SEHNR, CDR2 FQNEAQ (reference sequence). Trimming removed 7 bases at V and 0 bases at J, with 16 bases between. DNA for the CDR3: TGTGCCAGCACCAAGGACAGCTCTTTCTCCTACGAGCAGTACTTC. It specifies CASTKDSSFSYEQYF.

The CDR3 DNA reads as TGCGCCAGCAGCCCAATGACAGGGGCGACAGATACGCAGTATTTT. Encoded protein: CASSPMTGATDTQYF. This sequence joins TRBV5-1 and TRBJ2-3; 8 positions match TRBD1. The trim removed 4 bases at V and 3 bases at J, leaving 7 bases unmatched. Germline V gene lookup returns CDR1 SGHRS and CDR2 YFSETQ. The CDR3 contains 15 residues.

The chain uses TRBV18 and TRBJ1-1; D is undetermined. V lost 2 bases to trimming and J lost 4 bases, with 11 bases between them. Per germline, CDR1 KGHSH and CDR2 LQKENI. CDR3 size: 14 residues. The CDR3 sequence is CASSPGFEGTEAFF. The CDR3 DNA follows: TGTGCCAGCTCACCAGGGTTTGAGGGCACTGAAGCTTTCTTT.

The chain is built from TRBV7-2 and TRBJ2-7; D is ambiguous. The CDR3 has 12 residues. Trimming left V 5 bases short and J 0 bases short, with 5 bases between. Germline V gene lookup returns CDR1 SGHTA and CDR2 FQGNSA. The CDR3 reads CASSKLSYEQYF. The CDR3 bases are TGTGCCAGCAGCAAACTCTCCTACGAGCAGTACTTC.

CDR3: CASSLVSREAFF. In DNA, the CDR3 is TGTGCCAGCAGTTTAGTTTCCAGGGAAGCTTTCTTT. The V call is TRBV12-3 or TRBV12-4, the J call TRBJ1-1; no definite D call. The CDR3 sequence is 12 residues long. Trimming removed 1 base from V and 8 bases from J, with 8 bases in between.

The chain combines TRBV19 with TRBJ2-5; no firm D call. The ends were cut back, 5 bases at V and 7 bases at J, with 14 bases in the middle. Germline-derived CDR1 and CDR2 are LNHDA and SQIVND (reference sequence). The CDR3 contains 13 residues. The CDR3 protein is CASSFSKRTTQYF. The CDR3 DNA sequence: TGTGCCAGTAGTTTTAGCAAAAGAACGACCCAGTACTTC.

The chain couples TRBV10-3 to TRBJ1-2; 9 bases match TRBD1. CDR1 is ENHRY, CDR2 SYGVKD, per germline. CDR3 length: 16 residues. V shed 2 bases and J 4 bases; nucleotides not matched to a gene: 8. The CDR3 here is CAISEGQGKRAYGYTF. The CDR3 DNA is TGTGCCATCAGTGAGGGACAGGGGAAGCGGGCCTATGGCTACACCTTC.

V usage is TRBV19 and J usage is TRBJ1-5; TRBD1 agrees at 9 bases. In germline, CDR1 is LNHDA, CDR2 SQIVND (reference sequence). Germline trimming cut 3 bases from V and 3 bases from J; bases unmatched to any gene: 9. The CDR3 is 17 amino acids. CDR3: CASSILGTGYFNQPQHF. CDR3 bases: TGTGCCAGTAGTATTCTAGGGACAGGGTACTTCAATCAGCCCCAGCATTTT.

Only a few counts were recorded for this clone. The chain combines TRBV6-2 or TRBV6-3 with TRBJ2-7; TRBD1 aligns across 7 bases. The CDR3 totals 15 residues. Germline CDR1 and CDR2: MNHEY and SVGEGT. With V trimmed by 0 bases and J by 2 bases, 4 bases remained unmatched. The CDR3 reads CASSYSTGPPYEQYF. Here the CDR3 DNA reads TGTGCCAGCAGTTACTCGACAGGGCCCCCCTACGAGCAGTACTTC.

This chain joins TRBV9 and TRBJ2-1; D is unclear. CDR1 is SGDLS, CDR2 YYNGEE, per germline. The length of the CDR3 is 13 residues. V was trimmed by 0 bases and J by 5 bases, leaving 6 bases between them. CDR3 amino acids: CASSVAPDNEQFF. The CDR3 nucleotides read TGTGCCAGCAGCGTAGCACCGGACAATGAGCAGTTCTTC.

This chain connects TRBV19 to TRBJ2-2; D ambiguous. V shed 5 bases and J shed 5 bases, with 12 bases lying between them. The germline V gene has CDR1 LNHDA and CDR2 SQIVND (reference sequence). This CDR3 contains 14 residues. The CDR3 coding sequence is TGTGCCAGTAGTGGGTTCCCGAGGACCGGGGAGCTGTTTTTT. Its translation: CASSGFPRTGELFF. The variable domain in full, completed from reference TRBV19 and TRBJ2-2, reads DGGITQSPKYLFRKEGQNVTLSCEQNLNHDAMYWYRQDPGQGLRLIYYSQIVNDFQKGDIAEGYSVSREKKESFPLTVTSAQKNPTAFYLCASSGFPRTGELFFGEGSRLTVL.

The chain has TRBV11-2 and TRBJ1-1; the D is unclear. Between the trimmed V and J ends, which lost 2 bases and 1 base, there was a span of 11 bases. The CDR3 loop spans 15 amino acids. Germline V lookup: CDR1 SGHAT, CDR2 FQNNGV. CDR3 protein: CASSLSGRPNTEAFF. The CDR3 region has the DNA TGTGCCAGCAGCTTAAGTGGGCGGCCGAACACTGAAGCTTTCTTT.

On this clone: The sample contains more than one DNA sequence encoding this CDR3. This chain links TRBV6-5 with TRBJ1-6; no clear D gene. The CDR3 has 14 residues. Germline V gives CDR1 MNHEY, CDR2 SVGAGI. V dropped 0 bases and J dropped 7 bases, with 7 bases sitting between them. For the CDR3, the DNA is TGTGCCAGCAGTTACTCCCCAGAAAATTCACCCCTCCACTTT. It specifies CASSYSPENSPLHF.

The chain is built from TRBV10-3 and TRBJ1-1; D not resolved. V was pared by 11 bases and J by 0 bases, with 13 bases between. This CDR3 is 13 amino acids long. Germline assignment: CDR1 ENHRY and CDR2 SYGVKD. CDR3 nucleotides: TGTGCCGCGTCAGGACTGTTGAACACTGAAGCTTTCTTT. Translating gives CAASGLLNTEAFF.

This clone was counted once. The CDR3 coding sequence is TGTGCCAGCAGGTTAACCTTGAACACTGAAGCTTTCTTT. This sequence encodes CASRLTLNTEAFF. V and J are TRBV7-2 and TRBJ1-1; D is uncertain. The CDR3 covers 13 residues. V gave up 6 bases and J gave up 0 bases, with 8 bases separating them. The V gene's germline CDR1 is SGHTA and CDR2 FQGNSA. Combining the CDR3 with reference TRBV7-2 and TRBJ1-1 gives the whole variable domain GAGVSQSPSNKVTEKGKDVELRCDPISGHTALYWYRQSLGQGLEFLIYFQGNSAPDKSGLPSDRFSAERTGGSVSTLTIQRTQQEDSAVYLCASRLTLNTEAFFGQGTRLTVV.

CDR3 sequence (DNA): TGTGCCTGGAGCCACAGGGACAATCAGCCCCAGCATTTT. Translated, it gives CAWSHRDNQPQHF. V and J are TRBV30 and TRBJ1-5; D is perhaps TRBD1 (6 bases). The CDR3 covers 13 residues. Trimming pared 3 bases from V and 3 bases from J, leaving 9 bases between. Germline V gene lookup returns CDR1 GTSNPN and CDR2 SVGIG (reference sequence).

The chain has TRBV18 and TRBJ1-5; D ambiguous. The CDR3 spans 15 residues. The V and J ends lost 1 base and 2 bases respectively, with 9 bases between them. Germline assignment: CDR1 KGHSH and CDR2 LQKENI. The DNA for the CDR3 is TGTGCCAGCTCACCACGGTACACGGGCAATCAGCCCCAGCATTTT. It codes for CASSPRYTGNQPQHF. The complete variable domain, with remaining parts taken from reference TRBV18 and TRBJ1-5, reads NAGVMQNPRHLVRRRGQEARLRCSPMKGHSHVYWYRQLPEEGLKFMVYLQKENIIDESGMPKERFSAEFPKEGPSILRIQQVVRGDSAAYFCASSPRYTGNQPQHFGDGTRLSIL.

The chain has TRBV6-1 and TRBJ2-7, with D possibly TRBD2 on 6 matching bases. Trimming left V 4 bases short and J 4 bases short, with 23 bases between. CDR1 MNHNS and CDR2 SASEGT come from the germline V gene. CDR3 length: 17 residues. DNA for the CDR3: TGTGCCAGCAGTGGGCTGATTCTAGCGAGTTTTTTGTACGAGCAGTACTTC. This translates into CASSGLILASFLYEQYF.